Following are 20 T cell receptor beta chains from one sample sequenced in a study of T cell repertoires in cytomegalovirus infection. MiXCR was run by TCRdb on the reads, yielding one entry per CDR3 protein. The data contain 200,000 to 300,000 distinct CDR3 sequences, roughly 9.1% of them singletons. Material for sequencing was PBMCs. The receptors derive from a human donor in good health (CMV status not recorded). Some clones in this sample may be carry-over from other donors' samples.

This clonotype was counted ten times or more. The chain is built from TRBV7-2 and TRBJ1-2; D uncertain. The V end was cut by 9 bases, the J end by 2 bases, with 19 bases between. Germline lookup yields CDR1 SGHTA and CDR2 FQGNSA. CDR3 length equals 15 residues. The CDR3 DNA reads TGTGCCAGTTCGGTAGACCGGACGGAGAACTATGGCTACACCTTC. It codes for CASSVDRTENYGYTF.

This clonotype was observed many times. The chain employs TRBV30 and TRBJ2-3; weak D call: TRBD2 (6 bases). This CDR3 is 13 amino acids long. Between the trimmed V and J ends, which lost 5 bases and 4 bases, there was a span of 13 bases. Germline V gene lookup returns CDR1 GTSNPN and CDR2 SVGIG (reference sequence). The CDR3 is CAWARREADTQYF. As DNA, the CDR3 is TGTGCCTGGGCGAGGAGGGAAGCAGATACGCAGTATTTT.

The table lists this clonotype with many counts. This chain links TRBV7-2 with TRBJ1-2, with D perhaps TRBD1 (5 bases). With 1 base removed from V and 1 base from J, the gap between germline ends came to 16 bases. CDR3 length equals 17 residues. Germline V gives CDR1 SGHTA, CDR2 FQGNSA. CDR3 DNA sequence: TGTGCCAGCAGCTTAGATGGGGCCAGAAACATTAACTATGGCTACACCTTC. Translating it yields CASSLDGARNINYGYTF.

This clonotype was counted at least ten times. This sequence joins TRBV11-3 and TRBJ2-7; D might be TRBD1 or TRBD2, each matching 5 bases. Trimming stripped 1 base from V and 3 bases from J, with 10 bases between. The CDR3 length is 14 residues. Germline V gene sequence: CDR1 SGHNT, CDR2 YENEEA. As DNA, the CDR3 is TGTGCCAGCAGCTTAGGTAAGGGGAGCTACGAGCAGTACTTC. It encodes CASSLGKGSYEQYF.

This clonotype was detected ten times or more. The chain links TRBV5-6 to TRBJ2-7, with TRBD1 matching over 7 bases. J gave up 7 bases and V 4 bases, and 5 bases lay outside the gene matches. Germline values: CDR1 SGHDT, CDR2 YYEEEE. The CDR3 sequence is 12 residues long. The CDR3 sequence: CASSKPGGEQYF. In DNA form, the CDR3 reads TGTGCCAGCAGCAAACCAGGGGGTGAGCAGTACTTC. The entire variable domain, with the rest obtained from reference TRBV5-6 and TRBJ2-7, is as follows: DAGVTQSPTHLIKTRGQQVTLRCSPKSGHDTVSWYQQALGQGPQFIFQYYEEEERQRGNFPDRFSGHQFPNYSSELNVNALLLGDSALYLCASSKPGGEQYFGPGTRLTVT.

CDR3 loop: CASSPKGHVGYEQYF. CDR3 in DNA: TGTGCCAGCAGCCCCAAGGGACATGTGGGCTACGAGCAGTACTTC. The chain carries TRBV9 and TRBJ2-7, with D perhaps TRBD1 (6 bases). The CDR3 is 15 amino acids. Germline V gene sequence: CDR1 SGDLS, CDR2 YYNGEE. V was trimmed by 4 bases and J by 3 bases, leaving 17 bases between them.

In this sample, this clonotype turned up a few times. The chain links TRBV30 to TRBJ2-5, with D uncertain. Per the germline V gene, CDR1 is GTSNPN and CDR2 is SVGIG (reference sequence). V shed 1 base and J shed 6 bases, with 6 bases lying between them. The CDR3 length is 11 residues. In DNA form, the CDR3 reads TGTGCCTGGAGTGATACAAAGACCCAGTACTTC. Protein sequence: CAWSDTKTQYF.

This clonotype was seen ten or more times. The chain has TRBV7-2 and TRBJ2-7, with unresolved D. The CDR3 loop spans 12 amino acids. Germline CDR1 reads SGHTA; CDR2 reads FQGNSA. Trimming cost V 1 base and J 10 bases, with 11 bases left between them. CDR3 region: CASSLDVRIQYF. CDR3 DNA sequence: TGTGCCAGCAGCTTAGACGTGAGAATCCAGTACTTC.

This clonotype was counted at least ten times. The chain joins TRBV19 to TRBJ1-5; D unclear. This CDR3 is built from 16 residues. With 2 bases removed from V and 7 bases from J, the gap between germline ends came to 18 bases. Germline V gene lookup returns CDR1 LNHDA and CDR2 SQIVND (reference sequence). The CDR3 spells CASSIREMREWQPQHF. CDR3 in DNA: TGTGCCAGTAGTATACGGGAAATGAGGGAATGGCAGCCCCAGCATTTT.

Many counts were recorded for this clonotype. In DNA form, the CDR3 reads TGTGCCAGCAGCCGACGCCATGGAACAGGGGGGGATTCACCCCTCCACTTT. It is translated as CASSRRHGTGGDSPLHF. The chain links TRBV7-2 to TRBJ1-6; 8 bases line up with TRBD1. The junction had 14 bases not matched to a gene; V was cut back by 5 bases and J by 8 bases. In germline, CDR1 is SGHTA, CDR2 FQGNSA. CDR3 size: 17 residues.

In this sample, this clonotype turned up many times. V gene TRBV4-3 combines with J gene TRBJ2-1; 9 nucleotides match TRBD1. V lost 4 bases, J lost 6 bases, and 10 bases stayed unmatched. CDR1 LGHNA and CDR2 YSLEER come from the germline V gene. The CDR3 is 16 residues long. CDR3 protein: CASSLSPGQGVNEQFF. For the CDR3, the DNA is TGCGCCAGCAGCCTCTCACCGGGACAGGGTGTCAATGAGCAGTTCTTC.

This clonotype turned up a few times. This chain joins TRBV28 and TRBJ2-7; the D is unclear. Germline CDR1 and CDR2: MDHEN and SYDVKM. This CDR3 is built from 16 residues. Trimming stripped 5 bases from V and 2 bases from J, with 19 bases between. The CDR3 region is CASSPLADRPTYEQYF. CDR3 DNA sequence: TGTGCCAGCAGTCCCCTGGCCGACCGACCTACCTACGAGCAGTACTTC.

This clonotype showed up many times. The rearrangement uses TRBV7-8 and TRBJ2-7; TRBD1 matches 10 bases. Losses at the gene ends were 2 bases for V and 5 bases for J; bases not matched to a gene: 9. This CDR3 region has 16 residues. Germline V CDR1 and CDR2: SGHVS, FQNEAQ. The CDR3 protein is CASSLRDRGVRNEQYF. The CDR3 region has the DNA TGTGCCAGCAGCTTACGGGACAGGGGAGTGAGGAACGAGCAGTACTTC.

The sample holds many counts of this clonotype. J is TRBJ2-5 and V is TRBV12-3 or TRBV12-4; TRBD1 is a possible D gene (6 bases). V was cut by 5 bases and J by 5 bases, with 12 bases left in between. This CDR3 is built from 13 residues. The DNA for the CDR3 is TGTGCCAGCAGTATAACAGGGTCGGAGACCCAGTACTTC. This encodes CASSITGSETQYF.

This clonotype was observed at least ten times. This chain connects TRBV7-2 to TRBJ2-7, with 9 bases lining up with TRBD1. Germline V gene lookup returns CDR1 SGHTA and CDR2 FQGNSA. The V gene end was trimmed by 3 bases and the J gene end by 4 bases; junction bases not matched to a gene: 7. The CDR3 totals 15 residues. The CDR3 loop reads CASSLTGTGPYEQYF. The CDR3 bases are TGTGCCAGCAGCTTGACCGGGACAGGGCCTTACGAGCAGTACTTC.

This clonotype has ten or more counts. The rearrangement joins TRBV7-8 to TRBJ2-7; D possibly corresponds to TRBD2 (5 bases). The CDR3 totals 16 residues. Germline CDR1 reads SGHVS; CDR2 reads FQNEAQ. V was trimmed by 5 bases and J by 5 bases, leaving 22 bases between them. This chain's CDR3 is CASSTPFEGSINEQYF. CDR3 nucleotides: TGTGCCAGCAGCACCCCCTTCGAGGGTTCTATCAACGAGCAGTACTTC.

This clonotype was counted ten times or more. V usage is TRBV5-1 and J usage is TRBJ2-7; 8 bases are a match to TRBD2. J gave up 3 bases and V 6 bases, and 11 bases lay outside the gene matches. The CDR3 has 15 amino acids. CDR1 and CDR2 from the germline V gene are SGHRS and YFSETQ. Here the CDR3 DNA reads TGCGCCAGCAACGAATTTCCGGGAGGGAGCTACGAGCAGTACTTC. It is translated as CASNEFPGGSYEQYF.

This clonotype was detected only a few times. This chain uses TRBV11-2 with TRBJ1-1; 7 nucleotides line up with TRBD1. Trimming removed 9 bases from V and 7 bases from J; junction bases left unmatched: 14. This CDR3 spans 14 amino acids. CDR1 is SGHAT, CDR2 FQNNGV, per germline. The CDR3 sequence: CASKKPRGLDEAFF. CDR3 DNA: TGTGCCAGTAAGAAACCAAGGGGGCTCGATGAAGCTTTCTTT.

This chain joins TRBV12-5 and TRBJ2-1; TRBD2 matches 11 bases. Trimming cost V 1 base and J 7 bases; bases outside gene matches: 3. CDR3 length: 15 residues. Germline V gene sequence: CDR1 LGHNT, CDR2 FRNRAP. CDR3 DNA sequence: TGTGCTAGTGGTTTGGGGCTAGCGGGGGGTAATGAGCAGTTCTTC. Translating gives CASGLGLAGGNEQFF.

Many counts were recorded for this clonotype. The chain recombines TRBV7-2 with TRBJ2-3, with 11 bases that match TRBD1. Germline CDR1 is SGHTA and CDR2 is FQGNSA. Trimming cost V 3 bases and J 4 bases; bases outside gene matches: 6. This CDR3 contains 16 residues. The CDR3 DNA sequence: TGTGCCAGCAGCTTCGTCTTGGGACAGGGGGCAGATACGCAGTATTTT. The encoded protein is CASSFVLGQGADTQYF.